Sequencing of this TCR beta chain was carried out in a study of T cells in Graves' hyperthyroidism and ophthalmopathy. Study-level information: Before treatment of any kind, peripheral blood was taken at initial diagnosis.

Together with thyroid ultrasound, orbital computed tomography, serum thyroxine and TRAb, clinical symptoms were used for diagnoses. Germline V lookup: CDR1 SQVTM, CDR2 ANQGSEA. The CDR3 loop spans 15 amino acids. V lost 7 bases to trimming and J lost 7 bases, with 22 bases between them. General study findings and limits: Blood samples included most of the expanded thyroid clonotypes exceeding 0.001.

With respect to this clonotype: Its antigen is unidentified.

Amplification yielded TCR beta CDR3 regions, with RNA transcripts as the source. During a first-round RT-PCR of the TCR CDR3, the HTBI primer set was used. TCRdb re-derived calls from the multiplex PCR reads in MiXCR, one entry per CDR3 protein. The sample includes around 350,000 distinct CDR3 sequences, around 14% of them seen just once. The chain uses TRBV29-1 and TRBJ2-2; D not certain. This receptor was identified in a woman between 18 and 30 years old with Graves' hyperthyroidism that later progressed to Graves' ophthalmopathy. Source material: blood. CDR3 sequence: CSALGSSRSDGELFF. CDR3 bases: TGCAGCGCCCTTGGGTCTTCCAGATCCGACGGGGAGCTGTTTTTT.